Listed here are 6 T cell receptor beta chains from one sample, sequenced in a study of CD8+CD57+ T cells in acquired aplastic anemia. Patients included in sequencing had previously demonstrated CD8+CD57+ cell expansion by flow cytometry. CDR3 and TCR beta VDJ profiling relied on genomic DNA as the template. TCRdb ran MiXCR on the reads and lists one entry per CDR3 protein. Among around 220,000 distinct CDR3 sequences, about half were seen once, and the ten largest hold 15% to 20%. Source material: sorted CD4+, CD8+, or CD8+CD57+ T cells (not recorded which) from PBMCs. The receptors were gathered from a human donor with aplastic anemia.

This clonotype was seen repeatedly, ten times or more. The chain has TRBV10-1 and TRBJ1-6; D possibly corresponds to TRBD1 (6 bases). From germline, CDR1 is WNHNN and CDR2 SYGVQD (reference sequence). This CDR3 has 18 amino acids. V lost 9 bases and J 0 bases, leaving 21 bases between the germline ends. Here the CDR3 DNA reads TGCGCCAGTTGGGTCGGGGACACAAAAAGCTCCTATAATTCACCCCTCCACTTT. Its translation is CASWVGDTKSSYNSPLHF.

This clonotype was seen many times. This chain links TRBV6-5 with TRBJ2-7; 7 nucleotides line up with TRBD1. The germline CDR1 and CDR2 sequences are MNHEY and SVGAGI. CDR3 length: 15 amino acids. J was trimmed by 3 bases and V by 6 bases; bases with no gene match: 11. The CDR3 region is CASSLTGARDYEQYF. CDR3 DNA sequence: TGTGCCAGCAGCCTCACAGGGGCAAGAGACTACGAGCAGTACTTC.

Only one count was recorded for this clonotype. The V gene is TRBV20-1, the J gene TRBJ2-7; D remains ambiguous. The CDR3 consists of 13 residues. Germline CDR1 DFQATT, CDR2 SNEGSKA (reference sequence). V lost 4 bases and J lost 1, with 11 bases in between. DNA for the CDR3: TGCAGTGCTAAGGGCGACCCATCCTACGAGCAGTACTTC. Translated, it gives CSAKGDPSYEQYF.

The chain combines TRBV6-5 with TRBJ1-1; maybe TRBD1 (5 bases). This CDR3 comprises 13 residues. Trimming took off 6 bases at V and 2 bases at J, with 10 bases between the two ends. From germline, CDR1 is MNHEY and CDR2 SVGAGI. In DNA form, the CDR3 reads TGTGCCAGCAGACGGGACCTTAACACTGAAGCTTTCTTT. Its protein product is CASRRDLNTEAFF.

V and J are TRBV5-6 and TRBJ1-2; TRBD1 matches 8 bases. V lost 5 bases and J lost 4; bases outside the gene matches: 10. Looked up from germline, CDR1 is SGHDT and CDR2 is YYEEEE. This CDR3 has 15 amino acids. The CDR3 loop reads CASSSGQGWIYGYTF. In DNA, the CDR3 is TGTGCCAGCAGTTCAGGACAGGGTTGGATCTATGGCTACACCTTC.

The V and J genes are TRBV6-2 or TRBV6-3 and TRBJ2-1, with 8 bases identical to TRBD1. Germline CDR1 is MNHEY and CDR2 is SVGEGT. Trimming took 6 bases from V and 4 from J; bases not matched to a gene: 11. The CDR3 loop spans 16 amino acids. CDR3 in amino acids: CASSDARTGPYNEQFF. CDR3 bases: TGTGCCAGCAGCGATGCGCGGACAGGGCCTTACAATGAGCAGTTCTTC.